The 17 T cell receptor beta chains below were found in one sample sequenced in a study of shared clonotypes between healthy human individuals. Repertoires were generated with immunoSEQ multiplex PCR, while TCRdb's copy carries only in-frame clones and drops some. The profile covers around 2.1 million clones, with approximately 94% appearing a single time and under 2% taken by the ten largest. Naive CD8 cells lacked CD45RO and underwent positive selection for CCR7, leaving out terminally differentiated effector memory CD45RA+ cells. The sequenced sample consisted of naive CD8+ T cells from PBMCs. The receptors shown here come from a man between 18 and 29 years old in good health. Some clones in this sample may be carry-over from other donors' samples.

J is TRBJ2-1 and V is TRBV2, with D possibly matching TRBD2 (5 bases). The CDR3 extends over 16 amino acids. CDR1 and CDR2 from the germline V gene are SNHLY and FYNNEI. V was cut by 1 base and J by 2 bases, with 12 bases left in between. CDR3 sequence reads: CASSEGTGRTYNEQFF. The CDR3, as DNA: TGTGCCAGCAGTGAAGGGACGGGAAGGACCTACAATGAGCAGTTCTTC.

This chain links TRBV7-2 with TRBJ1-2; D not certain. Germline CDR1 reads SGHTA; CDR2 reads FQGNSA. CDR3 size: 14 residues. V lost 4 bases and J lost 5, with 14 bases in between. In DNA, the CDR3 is TGTGCCAGCAGCTCAACCCCTCGGGAATATGGCTACACCTTC. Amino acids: CASSSTPREYGYTF.

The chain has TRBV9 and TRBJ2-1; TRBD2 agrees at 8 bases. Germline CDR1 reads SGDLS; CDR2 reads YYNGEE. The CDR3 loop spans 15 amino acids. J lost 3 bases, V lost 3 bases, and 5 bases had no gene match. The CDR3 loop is CASSALAGHYNEQFF. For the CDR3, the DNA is TGTGCCAGCAGCGCCCTAGCGGGCCACTACAATGAGCAGTTCTTC.

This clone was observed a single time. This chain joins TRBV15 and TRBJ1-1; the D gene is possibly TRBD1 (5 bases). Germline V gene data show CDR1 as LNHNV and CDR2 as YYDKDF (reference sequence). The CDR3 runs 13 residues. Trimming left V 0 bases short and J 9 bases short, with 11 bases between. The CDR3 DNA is TGTGCCACCAGCAGAGATCGAGGGGCCCAAGCTTTCTTT. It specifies CATSRDRGAQAFF.

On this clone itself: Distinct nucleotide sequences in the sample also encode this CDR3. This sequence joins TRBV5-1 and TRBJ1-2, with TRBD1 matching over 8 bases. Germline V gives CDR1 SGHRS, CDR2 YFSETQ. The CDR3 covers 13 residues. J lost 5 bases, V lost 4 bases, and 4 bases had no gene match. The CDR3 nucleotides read TGCGCCAGCAGCCCAGGGGGCTCATATGGCTACACCTTC. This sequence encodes CASSPGGSYGYTF.

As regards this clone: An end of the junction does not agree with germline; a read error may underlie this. CDR3 nucleotides: TGTGCCAGCAGCGAAGGTATAATACCCCCCAACAATGAGCAGTTCTTC. It encodes CASSEGIIPPNNEQFF. The chain has TRBV2 and TRBJ2-1; D not certain. This CDR3 spans 16 amino acids. Germline CDR1 and CDR2: SNHLY and FYNNEI.

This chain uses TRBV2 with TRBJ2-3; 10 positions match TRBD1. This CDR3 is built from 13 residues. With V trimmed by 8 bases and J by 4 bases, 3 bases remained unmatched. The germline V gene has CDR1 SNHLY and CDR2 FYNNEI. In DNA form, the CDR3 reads TGTGCCAGCTGGGACAGGGGAGCAGATACGCAGTATTTT. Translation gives CASWDRGADTQYF.

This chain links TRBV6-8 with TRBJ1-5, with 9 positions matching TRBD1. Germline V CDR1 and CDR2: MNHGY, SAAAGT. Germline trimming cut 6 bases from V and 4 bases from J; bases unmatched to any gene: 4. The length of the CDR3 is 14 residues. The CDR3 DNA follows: TGTGCCAGCAGCCAAGGGACAGGGAATCAGCCCCAGCATTTT. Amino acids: CASSQGTGNQPQHF.

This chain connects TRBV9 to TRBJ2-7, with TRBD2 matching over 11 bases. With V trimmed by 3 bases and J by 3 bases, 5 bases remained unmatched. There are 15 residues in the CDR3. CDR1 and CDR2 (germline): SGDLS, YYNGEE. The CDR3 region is CASSEGLAEHYEQYF. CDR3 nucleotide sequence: TGTGCCAGCAGCGAGGGACTAGCGGAGCACTACGAGCAGTACTTC.

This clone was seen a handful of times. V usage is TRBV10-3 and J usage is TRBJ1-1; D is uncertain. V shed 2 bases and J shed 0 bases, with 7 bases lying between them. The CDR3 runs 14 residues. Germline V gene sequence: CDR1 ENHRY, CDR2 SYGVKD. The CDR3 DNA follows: TGTGCCATCAGTGAGGGCCCCATGAACACTGAAGCTTTCTTT. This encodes CAISEGPMNTEAFF.

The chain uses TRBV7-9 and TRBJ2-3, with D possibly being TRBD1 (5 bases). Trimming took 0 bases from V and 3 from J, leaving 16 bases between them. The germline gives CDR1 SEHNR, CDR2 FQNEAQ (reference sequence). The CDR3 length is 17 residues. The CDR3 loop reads CASSLALRQGGTDTQYF. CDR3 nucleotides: TGTGCCAGCAGCTTAGCTCTTAGGCAGGGTGGGACAGATACGCAGTATTTT.

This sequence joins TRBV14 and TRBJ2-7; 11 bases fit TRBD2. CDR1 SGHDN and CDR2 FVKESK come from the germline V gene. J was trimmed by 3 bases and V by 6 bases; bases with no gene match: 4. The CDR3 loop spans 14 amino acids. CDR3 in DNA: TGTGCCAGCAGTCGACTAGCGGGGAGCTACGAGCAGTACTTC. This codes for CASSRLAGSYEQYF.

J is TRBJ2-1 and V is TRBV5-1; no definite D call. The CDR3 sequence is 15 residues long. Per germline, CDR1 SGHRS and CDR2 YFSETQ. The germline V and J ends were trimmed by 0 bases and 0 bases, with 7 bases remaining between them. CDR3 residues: CASSLGGVSYNEQFF. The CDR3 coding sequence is TGCGCCAGCAGCTTGGGTGGGGTCTCCTACAATGAGCAGTTCTTC.

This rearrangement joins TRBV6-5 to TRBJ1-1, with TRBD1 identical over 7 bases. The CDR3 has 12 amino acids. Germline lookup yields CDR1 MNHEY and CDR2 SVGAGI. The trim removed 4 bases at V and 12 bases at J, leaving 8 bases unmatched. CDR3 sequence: CASSSQGVLSFF. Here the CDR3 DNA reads TGTGCCAGCAGTTCCCAGGGGGTATTGTCTTTCTTT.

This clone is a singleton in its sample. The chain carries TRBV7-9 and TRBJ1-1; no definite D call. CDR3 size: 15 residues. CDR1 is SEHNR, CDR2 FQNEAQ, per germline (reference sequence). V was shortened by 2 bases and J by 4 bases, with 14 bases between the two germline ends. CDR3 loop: CASSLPSGRGTEAFF. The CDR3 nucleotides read TGTGCCAGCAGCTTACCCAGTGGGCGAGGCACTGAAGCTTTCTTT.

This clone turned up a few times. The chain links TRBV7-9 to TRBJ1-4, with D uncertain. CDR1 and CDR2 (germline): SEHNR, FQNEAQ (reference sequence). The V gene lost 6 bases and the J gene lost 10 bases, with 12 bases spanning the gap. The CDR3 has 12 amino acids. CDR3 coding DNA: TGTGCCAGCAGTACAAAGAGGTCAAAACTGTTTTTT. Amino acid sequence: CASSTKRSKLFF.

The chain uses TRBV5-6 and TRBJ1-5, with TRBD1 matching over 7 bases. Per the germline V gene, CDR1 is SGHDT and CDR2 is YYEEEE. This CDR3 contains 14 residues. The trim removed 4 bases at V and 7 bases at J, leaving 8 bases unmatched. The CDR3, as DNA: TGTGCCAGCAGCCAACACAGGGGAGAACAGCCCCAGCATTTT. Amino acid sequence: CASSQHRGEQPQHF.